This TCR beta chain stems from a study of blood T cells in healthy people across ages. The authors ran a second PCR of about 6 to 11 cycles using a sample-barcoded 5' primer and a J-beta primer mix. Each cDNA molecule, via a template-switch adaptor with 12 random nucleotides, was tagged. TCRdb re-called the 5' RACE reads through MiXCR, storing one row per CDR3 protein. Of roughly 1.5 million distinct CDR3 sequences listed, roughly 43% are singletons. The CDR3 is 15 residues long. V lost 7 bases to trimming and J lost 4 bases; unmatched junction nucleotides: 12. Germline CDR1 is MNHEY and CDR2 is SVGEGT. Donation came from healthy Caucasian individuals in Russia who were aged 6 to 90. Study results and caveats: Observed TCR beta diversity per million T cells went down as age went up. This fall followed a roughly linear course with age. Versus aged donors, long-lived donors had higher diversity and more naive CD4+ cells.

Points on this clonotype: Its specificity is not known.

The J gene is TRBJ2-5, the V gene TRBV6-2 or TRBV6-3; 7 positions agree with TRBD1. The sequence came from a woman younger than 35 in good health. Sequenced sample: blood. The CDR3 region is CASTLGTASRETQYF. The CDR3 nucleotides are TGTGCCAGCACCCTCGGGACAGCCTCACGAGAGACCCAGTACTTC.